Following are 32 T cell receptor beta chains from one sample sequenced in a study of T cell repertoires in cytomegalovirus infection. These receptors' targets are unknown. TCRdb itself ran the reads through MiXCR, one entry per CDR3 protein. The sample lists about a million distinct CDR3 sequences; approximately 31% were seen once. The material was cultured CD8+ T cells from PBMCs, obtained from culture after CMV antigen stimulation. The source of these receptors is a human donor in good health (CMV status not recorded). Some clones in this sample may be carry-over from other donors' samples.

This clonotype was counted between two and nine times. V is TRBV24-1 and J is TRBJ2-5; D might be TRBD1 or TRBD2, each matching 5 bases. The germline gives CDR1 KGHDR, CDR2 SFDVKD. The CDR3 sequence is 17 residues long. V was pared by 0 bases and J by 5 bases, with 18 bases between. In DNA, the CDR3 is TGTGCCACCAGTGATTTGCAACCCGGGGCCGATGTGGAGACCCAGTACTTC. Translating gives CATSDLQPGADVETQYF.

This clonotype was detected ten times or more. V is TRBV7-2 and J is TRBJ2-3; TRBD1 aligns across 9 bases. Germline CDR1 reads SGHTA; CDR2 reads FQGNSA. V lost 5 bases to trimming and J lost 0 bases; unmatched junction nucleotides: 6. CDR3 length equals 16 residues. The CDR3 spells CASSRRQGGSTDTQYF. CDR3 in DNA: TGTGCCAGCAGCCGCAGACAGGGGGGTAGCACAGATACGCAGTATTTT.

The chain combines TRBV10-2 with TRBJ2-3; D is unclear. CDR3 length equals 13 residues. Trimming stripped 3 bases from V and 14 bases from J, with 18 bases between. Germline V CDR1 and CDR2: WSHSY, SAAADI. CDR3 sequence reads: CASSDESSWSWYF. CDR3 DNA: TGCGCCAGCAGTGATGAGTCCAGCTGGTCTTGGTATTTT.

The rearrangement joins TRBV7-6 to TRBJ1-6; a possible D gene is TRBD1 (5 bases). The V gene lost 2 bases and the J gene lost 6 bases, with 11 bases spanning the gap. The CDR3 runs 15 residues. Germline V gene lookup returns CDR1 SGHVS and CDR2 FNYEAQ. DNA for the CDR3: TGTGCCAGCAGCTTAATGGGACCTCCTAATTCACCCCTCCACTTT. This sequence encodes CASSLMGPPNSPLHF.

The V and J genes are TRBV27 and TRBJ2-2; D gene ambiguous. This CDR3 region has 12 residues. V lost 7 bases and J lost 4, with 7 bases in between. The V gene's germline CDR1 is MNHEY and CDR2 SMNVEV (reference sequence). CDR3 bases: TGTGCCAGCAAAAAGGTCACCGGGGAGCTGTTTTTT. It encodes CASKKVTGELFF.

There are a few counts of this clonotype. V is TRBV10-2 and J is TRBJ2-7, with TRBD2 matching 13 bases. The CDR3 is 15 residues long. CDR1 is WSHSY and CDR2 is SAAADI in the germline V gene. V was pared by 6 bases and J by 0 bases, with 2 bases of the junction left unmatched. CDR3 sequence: CASRTSGGTSYEQYF. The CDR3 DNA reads TGCGCCAGCAGGACTAGCGGGGGGACCTCCTACGAGCAGTACTTC.

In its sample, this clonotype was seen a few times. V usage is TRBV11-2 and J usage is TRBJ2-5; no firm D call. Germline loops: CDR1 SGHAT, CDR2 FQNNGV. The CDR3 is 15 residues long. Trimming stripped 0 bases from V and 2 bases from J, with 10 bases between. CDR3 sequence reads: CASSLDLTRQETQYF. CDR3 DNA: TGTGCCAGCAGCTTAGATCTGACCCGGCAAGAGACCCAGTACTTC.

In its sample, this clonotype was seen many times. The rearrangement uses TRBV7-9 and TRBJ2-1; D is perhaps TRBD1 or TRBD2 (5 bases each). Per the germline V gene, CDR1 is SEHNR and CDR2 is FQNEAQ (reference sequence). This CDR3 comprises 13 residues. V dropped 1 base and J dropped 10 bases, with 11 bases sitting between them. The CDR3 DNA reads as TGTGCCAGCAGCTTAGGGCAGGGACCAGAGCAGTTCTTC. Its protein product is CASSLGQGPEQFF.

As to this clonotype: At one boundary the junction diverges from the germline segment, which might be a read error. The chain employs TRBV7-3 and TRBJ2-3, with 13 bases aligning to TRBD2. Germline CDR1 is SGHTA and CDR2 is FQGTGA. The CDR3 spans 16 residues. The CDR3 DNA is TGTACCAGCAGCGTACTAGCGGGGGGGAAGGCAGATACGCAGTATTTT. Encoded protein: CTSSVLAGGKADTQYF.

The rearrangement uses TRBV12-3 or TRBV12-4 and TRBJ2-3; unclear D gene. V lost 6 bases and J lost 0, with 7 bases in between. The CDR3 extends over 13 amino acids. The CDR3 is CASSKFSTDTQYF. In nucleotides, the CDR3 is TGTGCCAGCAGCAAGTTTAGCACAGATACGCAGTATTTT.

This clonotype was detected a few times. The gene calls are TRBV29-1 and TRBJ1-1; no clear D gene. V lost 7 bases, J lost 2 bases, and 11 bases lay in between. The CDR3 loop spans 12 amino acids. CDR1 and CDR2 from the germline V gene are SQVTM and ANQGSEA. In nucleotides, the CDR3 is TGCAGCGCTTTCGAGGGAAACACTGAAGCTTTCTTT. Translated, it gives CSAFEGNTEAFF. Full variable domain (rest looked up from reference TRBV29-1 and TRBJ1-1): SAVISQKPSRDICQRGTSLTIQCQVDSQVTMMFWYRQQPGQSLTLIATANQGSEATYESGFVIDKFPISRPNLTFSTLTVSNMSPEDSSIYLCSAFEGNTEAFFGQGTRLTVV.

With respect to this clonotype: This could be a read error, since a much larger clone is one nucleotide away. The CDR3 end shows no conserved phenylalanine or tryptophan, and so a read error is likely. CDR3 sequence (DNA): TGTGCCAGCAGTTTAGGTCGGGGTAGCAATCAGCCCCAGCATTCT. This encodes CASSLGRGSNQPQHS. The gene calls are TRBV27 and TRBJ1-5; no clear D gene. Trimming removed 2 bases from V and 0 bases from J, with 8 bases in between. This CDR3 has 15 amino acids. CDR1 is MNHEY, CDR2 SMNVEV, per germline (reference sequence).

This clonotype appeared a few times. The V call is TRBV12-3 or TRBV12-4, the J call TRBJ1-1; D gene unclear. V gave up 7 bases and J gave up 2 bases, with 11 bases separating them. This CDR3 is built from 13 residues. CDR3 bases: TGTGCCAGCACCCCTGGGCTAAACACTGAAGCTTTCTTT. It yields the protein CASTPGLNTEAFF.

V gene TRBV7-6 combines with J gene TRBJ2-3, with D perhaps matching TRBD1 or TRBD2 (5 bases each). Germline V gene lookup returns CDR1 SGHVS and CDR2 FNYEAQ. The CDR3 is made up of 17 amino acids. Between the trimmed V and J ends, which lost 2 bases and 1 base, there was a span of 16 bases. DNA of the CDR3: TGTGCCAGCAGCTTATGGGGAGTAGGGGACGGCACAGATACGCAGTATTTT. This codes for CASSLWGVGDGTDTQYF.

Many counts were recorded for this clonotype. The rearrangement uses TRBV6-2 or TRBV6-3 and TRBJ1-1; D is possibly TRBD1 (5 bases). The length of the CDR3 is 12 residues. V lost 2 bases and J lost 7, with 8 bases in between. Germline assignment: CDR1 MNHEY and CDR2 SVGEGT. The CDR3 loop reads CASSYRGDEAFF. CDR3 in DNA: TGTGCCAGCAGTTACCGGGGCGATGAAGCTTTCTTT.

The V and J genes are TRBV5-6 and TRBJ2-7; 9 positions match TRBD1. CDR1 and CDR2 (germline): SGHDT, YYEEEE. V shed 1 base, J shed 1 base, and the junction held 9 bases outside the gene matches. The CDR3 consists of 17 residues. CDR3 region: CASSLRGQGTISYEQYF. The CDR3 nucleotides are TGTGCCAGCAGCTTGCGCGGACAGGGGACGATATCCTACGAGCAGTACTTC.

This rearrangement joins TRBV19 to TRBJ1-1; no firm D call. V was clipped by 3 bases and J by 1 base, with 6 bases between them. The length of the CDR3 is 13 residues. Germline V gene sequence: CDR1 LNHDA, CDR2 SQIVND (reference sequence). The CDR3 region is CASSINKNTEAFF. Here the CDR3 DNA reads TGTGCCAGTAGTATCAATAAGAACACTGAAGCTTTCTTT.

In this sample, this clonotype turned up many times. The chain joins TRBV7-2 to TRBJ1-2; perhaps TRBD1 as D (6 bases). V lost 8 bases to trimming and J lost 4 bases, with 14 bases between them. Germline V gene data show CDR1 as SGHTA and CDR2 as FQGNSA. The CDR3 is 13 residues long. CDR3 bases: TGTGCCAGCGCTAAGGGGGTTTTCTATGGCTACACCTTC. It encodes CASAKGVFYGYTF.

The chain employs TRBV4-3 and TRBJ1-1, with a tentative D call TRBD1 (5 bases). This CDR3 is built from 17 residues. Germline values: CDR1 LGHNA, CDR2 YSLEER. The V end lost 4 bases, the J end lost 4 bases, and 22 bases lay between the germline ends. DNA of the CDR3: TGCGCCAGCAGCCGCCGGAGTGGGGATGGCGGGGGCACTGAAGCTTTCTTT. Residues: CASSRRSGDGGGTEAFF.

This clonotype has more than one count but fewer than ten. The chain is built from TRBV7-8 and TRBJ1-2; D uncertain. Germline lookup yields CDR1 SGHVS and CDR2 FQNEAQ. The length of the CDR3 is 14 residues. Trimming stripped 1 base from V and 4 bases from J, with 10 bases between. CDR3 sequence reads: CASSLDGSSYGYTF. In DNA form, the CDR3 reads TGTGCCAGCAGCTTAGATGGCAGCTCCTATGGCTACACCTTC.

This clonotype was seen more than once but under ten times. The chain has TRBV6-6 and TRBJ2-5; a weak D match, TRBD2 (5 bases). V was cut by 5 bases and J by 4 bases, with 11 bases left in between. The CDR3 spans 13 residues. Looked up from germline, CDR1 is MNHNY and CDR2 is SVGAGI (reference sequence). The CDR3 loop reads CASSPWERETQYF. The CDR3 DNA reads TGTGCCAGCAGTCCGTGGGAGAGAGAGACCCAGTACTTC.

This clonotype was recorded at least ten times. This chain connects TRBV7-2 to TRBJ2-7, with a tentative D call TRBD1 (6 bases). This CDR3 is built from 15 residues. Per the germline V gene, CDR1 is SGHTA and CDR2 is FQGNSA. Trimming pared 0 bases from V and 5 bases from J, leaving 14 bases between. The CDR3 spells CASSLATGTRNEQYV. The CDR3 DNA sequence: TGTGCCAGCAGCTTAGCAACCGGGACAAGAAACGAGCAGTACGTC.

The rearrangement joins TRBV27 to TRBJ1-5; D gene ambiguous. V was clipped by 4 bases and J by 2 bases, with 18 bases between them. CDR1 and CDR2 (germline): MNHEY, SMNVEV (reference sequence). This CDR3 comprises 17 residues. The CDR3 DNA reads TGTGCCAGCAGTTCCCTACCCGTCATGATAGGCAATCAGCCCCAGCATTTT. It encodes CASSSLPVMIGNQPQHF.

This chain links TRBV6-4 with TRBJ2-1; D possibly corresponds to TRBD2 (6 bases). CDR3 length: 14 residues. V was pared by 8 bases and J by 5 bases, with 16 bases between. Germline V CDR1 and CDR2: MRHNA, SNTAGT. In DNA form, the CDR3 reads TGTGCCAGCGCCTCTAGTCCGGGAGACAATGAGCAGTTCTTC. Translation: CASASSPGDNEQFF.

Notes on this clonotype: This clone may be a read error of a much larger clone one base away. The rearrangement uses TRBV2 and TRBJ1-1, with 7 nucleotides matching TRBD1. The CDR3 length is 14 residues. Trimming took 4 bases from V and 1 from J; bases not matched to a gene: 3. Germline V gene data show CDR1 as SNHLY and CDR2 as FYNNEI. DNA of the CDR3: TGTGCCAGCAGTGTGTACAGGGGGAACACTGAAGCTTTCTTT. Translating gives CASSVYRGNTEAFF.

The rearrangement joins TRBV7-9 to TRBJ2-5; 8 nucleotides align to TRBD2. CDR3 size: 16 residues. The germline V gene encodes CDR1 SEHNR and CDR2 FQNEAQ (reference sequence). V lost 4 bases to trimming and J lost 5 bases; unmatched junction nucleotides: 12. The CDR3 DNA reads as TGTGCCAGCAGCTCGGAGTGGGCGGGGGGCCTGGAGACCCAGTACTTC. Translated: CASSSEWAGGLETQYF.

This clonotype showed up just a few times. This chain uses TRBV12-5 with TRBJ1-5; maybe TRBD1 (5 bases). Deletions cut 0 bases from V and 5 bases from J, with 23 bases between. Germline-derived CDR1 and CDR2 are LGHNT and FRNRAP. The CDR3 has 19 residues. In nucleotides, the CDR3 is TGTGCTAGTGGTTTGGTATGGACATTTCCGTTTTATTCGGATCAGCCCCAGCATTTT. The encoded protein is CASGLVWTFPFYSDQPQHF.

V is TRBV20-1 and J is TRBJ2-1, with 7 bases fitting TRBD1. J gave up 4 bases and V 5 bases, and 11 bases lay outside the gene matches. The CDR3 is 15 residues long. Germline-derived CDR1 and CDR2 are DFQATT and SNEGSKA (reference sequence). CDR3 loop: CSAFWVGTAYNEQFF. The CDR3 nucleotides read TGCAGTGCTTTTTGGGTGGGGACAGCATACAATGAGCAGTTCTTC.

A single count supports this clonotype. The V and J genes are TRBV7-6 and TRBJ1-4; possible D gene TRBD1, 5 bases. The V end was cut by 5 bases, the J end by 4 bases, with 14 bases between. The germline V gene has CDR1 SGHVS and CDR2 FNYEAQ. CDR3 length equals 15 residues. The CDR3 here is CASSEFRANNEKLFF. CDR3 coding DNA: TGTGCCAGCAGCGAATTCAGGGCCAATAATGAAAAACTGTTTTTT.

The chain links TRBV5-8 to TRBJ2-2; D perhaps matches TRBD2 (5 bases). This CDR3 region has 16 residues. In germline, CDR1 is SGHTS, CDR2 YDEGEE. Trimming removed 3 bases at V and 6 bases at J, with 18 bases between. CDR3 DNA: TGTGCCAGCAGCTCAACGCTTGGGGAGTTAGCCGGGGAGCTGTTTTTT. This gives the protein CASSSTLGELAGELFF.

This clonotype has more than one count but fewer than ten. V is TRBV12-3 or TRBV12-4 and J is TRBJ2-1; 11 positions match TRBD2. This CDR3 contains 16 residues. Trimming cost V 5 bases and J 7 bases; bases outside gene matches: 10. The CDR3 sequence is CASSPSTSGATNEQFF. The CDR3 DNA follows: TGTGCCAGCAGTCCTTCGACTAGCGGGGCGACGAATGAGCAGTTCTTC.

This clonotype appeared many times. CDR3 sequence: CASSLGSGQRLYGYTF. The CDR3 DNA reads TGTGCCAGCAGCTTAGGTTCGGGACAGAGACTTTATGGCTACACCTTC. The chain is built from TRBV11-3 and TRBJ1-2, with 7 bases lining up with TRBD1. J was trimmed by 5 bases and V by 1 base; bases with no gene match: 10. The CDR3 runs 16 residues. The germline gives CDR1 SGHNT, CDR2 YENEEA.